The rows below give T cell receptor beta chains drawn from one sample of a study of blood T cell repertoires in COVID-19. Sequenced by immunoSEQ multiplex PCR; TCRdb stores in-frame clones only, minus some. The profile covers some 60,000 clones, with 73% appearing a single time and less than 20% taken by the ten largest. Sample: peripheral blood. Receptors originate from a woman aged 45-65 years with active or convalescent COVID-19. Both conserved end residues are part of each CDR3. Expanded clones get a size class; other rows say once, few or many, or leave the size out.

v_call	j_call	clone_size	cdr3_aa
TRBV7-2	TRBJ1-2	once	CASSLIFGQGATGYTF
TRBV4-1	TRBJ1-5	few	CASSQETGKYSNQPQHF
TRBV2	TRBJ2-7	few	CASSEALGNSYEQYF
TRBV7-9	TRBJ1-1	-	CASSAQGMNTEAFF
TRBV3-1/TRBV3-2	TRBJ2-7	-	CASSRHPFGTGAYEQYF
TRBV10-3	TRBJ1-1	-	CAISQGGGSNTEAFF
TRBV6-2/TRBV6-3	TRBJ2-1	-	CASRPYSYNEQFF
TRBV11-2	TRBJ2-7	-	CASSPDEQYF
TRBV5-1	TRBJ2-7	-	CASSLLFGGPSSYEQYF
TRBV19	TRBJ2-1	-	CASSSPLLTSGRVNEQFF
TRBV27	TRBJ2-7	-	CASSPLQSAGEQYF
TRBV6-1	TRBJ2-5	-	CASSDLGTRETQYF
TRBV19	TRBJ1-1	-	CASSIFTDTEAFF
TRBV2	TRBJ2-3	few	CASSERLAGIDTQYF
TRBV25-1	TRBJ2-1	few	CASSSTRDSSGEQFF
TRBV2	TRBJ1-5	few	CASSLKRDQPQHF
TRBV10-3	TRBJ1-3	-	CAISEAGSGNTIYF
TRBV19	TRBJ2-2	few	CASSIQGANTGELFF
TRBV18	TRBJ2-7	-	CASSGTGDSYEQYF
TRBV28	TRBJ2-2	-	CASSLLSIPTGELFF
TRBV11-2	TRBJ1-2	-	CASSLTPGQGDNGYTF
TRBV5-1	TRBJ2-6	-	CASSPSGTVNGANVLTF
TRBV7-9	TRBJ2-7	-	CASSQTSLAVGYEQYF
TRBV5-1	TRBJ2-2	once	CASRGAGVNTGELFF
TRBV18	TRBJ2-1	-	CASSPRQGIYNEQFF
TRBV24-1	TRBJ2-1	-	CATTGGTGGGEQFF
TRBV23-1	TRBJ1-1	-	CASSQQTGDVWNTEAFF
TRBV7-9	TRBJ2-5	-	CASSLEGTLGGTQYF
TRBV15	TRBJ1-2	-	CATSRGQGQGYGYTF
TRBV30	TRBJ2-5	few	CALGVAGVGETQYF
TRBV28	TRBJ1-1	-	CASSLWNREAFF
TRBV27	TRBJ2-1	few	CASSSTGTGGSYNEQFF
TRBV9	TRBJ2-7	-	CASSVLPGVTYEQYF
TRBV5-1	TRBJ2-6	-	CASSFITGGSGANVLTF
TRBV9	TRBJ2-3	-	CASSVAPRHGGADTQYF
TRBV7-2	TRBJ2-7	-	CASSLRGLAGGPSYEQYF
TRBV7-9	TRBJ2-5	once	CASSVNQETQYF
TRBV19	TRBJ1-2	-	CACRAWGHGYTF
TRBV19	TRBJ1-6	few	CASSRAGTGGSPLHF
TRBV10-3	TRBJ2-7	-	CAISEYRGTSYEQYF